The clone carrying this T cell receptor beta chain was counted a few times. Unique molecular identifiers were used to barcode this TCRbeta library. TCRdb re-derived calls from the PCR reads in MiXCR, one entry per CDR3 protein. The top ten hold about 1.1% of the sample, which has around 600,000 distinct CDR3 sequences, approximately 16% seen once. This record comes from a study of T-cell reconstitution after alpha-beta-depleted transplantation in children. After removal of 4 bases from V and 7 bases from J, the junction contained 14 bases not matched to a gene. Germline V lookup: CDR1 SGHTA, CDR2 FQGNSA. The CDR3 has 16 residues.

Sequenced material: PBMCs from the stem cell graft donor, taken from the stem cell graft. The J gene is TRBJ2-5, the V gene TRBV7-2; 8 bases agree with TRBD1. This clonotype was sampled from a human donor who donated a stem cell graft to a child with acute myeloid leukemia. The CDR3 is CASSSQGDFTRVTQYF. The CDR3 nucleotides read TGTGCCAGCAGCTCACAGGGGGACTTTACGCGGGTGACCCAGTACTTC.